This paragraph covers one T cell receptor beta chain sequence. The specificity of this receptor is unknown. The input lacks base qualities; no much larger clone sits a single base away. This sample was taken from a study of T cells after yellow fever vaccination (dated by TCRdb to about 2019). Describing the broader study: The SMART-Seq v4 Ultra Low Input RNA kit was used to prepare libraries from fractions with low cell numbers. Bulk PBMC replicates and cell subsets were isolated from blood drawn at multiple timepoints before and after both primary and secondary immunization. To track T-cell clones before and after primary and booster YFV17D yellow fever vaccination, bulk TCR alpha and beta repertoires were sequenced longitudinally. Two healthy male donors made up the cohort, one aged 18 to 30 years and the other aged 30 to 40 years. General conclusions and limits of the study: Computational filtering was needed because FACS-sorted repertoires could contain abundant contaminating clonotypes from the bulk population. The secondary T-cell response was weaker than the primary response but faster, peaking on day 5 instead of day 15. Most clones expanded after primary vaccination (96% of CD4 and approximately 86% of CD8) were re-detected after the booster, suggesting that broad memory maintenance occurred. Because the study included only a couple of donors, the extent to which the findings can be generalized is limited. A small share of clonotypes occurred in both CD4 and CD8 compartments, likely arising from convergent recombination.

Spanning cysteine to phenylalanine, the CDR3 consists of 15 amino acids. Only the CDR3 DNA stays, 45 bases, in frame from base 1. V is reduced by 4 bases and J by 3 bases, leaving a spacing of 16 bases between them. CDR1 LNHDA and CDR2 SQIVND are derived from the germline V gene (reference sequence). The intended sense of this specimen's treatment or condition label: live attenuated yellow fever vaccine strain. At every blood-draw timepoint, two biological replicates of bulk PBMCs were collected. PBMCs were isolated from peripheral blood using a standard Ficoll-Paque protocol. TriZol was used to extract RNA from bulk PBMCs, from CD4 and CD8 fractions, and from dextramer-positive and dextramer-negative fractions. TCR cDNA was made using 5'RACE template switching, a step that added a universal primer site and unique molecular identifiers. Priming of cDNA synthesis was performed from both the TCR alpha and TCR beta constant segments. Library amplification used two PCR steps, and the second PCR step added sample barcodes and sequencing adapters. Sequencing of libraries was done on Illumina HiSeq 2500 (2x100 bp) or NovaSeq (2x150 bp). On the authors' methods: Demultiplexing of reads and collapsing into UMI consensus sequences were performed with MIGEC, and V(D)J alignment was carried out with MiXCR. Using edgeR on replicate PBMC samples, clonotypes were called vaccine-responding if FDR was below 0.01 and the log2 fold change was above 5 up to day 15. Each bulk clonotype received a CD4 or CD8 identity based on whether the sequenced CD4 or CD8 repertoire contained that clonotype at higher abundance. TCRdb handled the public reads itself, with Q25 trimming in fastp and clone calling in MiXCR, and kept productive beta chains. Each CDR3 protein gets just one entry, which takes the most common genes and DNA from the rows behind it. The V and J calls and clone size are TCRdb's, not the authors'. The table for this sample lists hundreds of thousands of distinct CDR3 sequences; roughly 14% of them were counted only once. The top ten clones comprise around 15% of the sample.

This receptor chain uses TRBV19 and TRBJ2-7; the D gene assignment is perhaps TRBD1 or TRBD2, with each matching 5 bases. The origin of this receptor is a man aged 25-45 years who received the YFV17D yellow fever vaccine. The sequencing used PBMCs, collected on the day of the yellow fever booster vaccination. The CDR3 in this case is CASSSPRDGFYEQYF. The nucleotide sequence is given as TGTGCCAGTAGTAGCCCCCGGGACGGATTCTACGAGCAGTACTTC.